Listed here is a single T cell receptor (beta chain). The antigen is undetermined. V gave up 5 bases and J gave up 8 bases, with 7 bases separating them. The length of the CDR3 is 11 residues. Germline assignment: CDR1 SGHVS and CDR2 FNYEAQ. The data originate from a study of T cell responses to AZD1222 COVID-19 vaccine. Overall study results and limits: CD4 TCRs covered the whole spike, strongest at regions 160-218 and 743-854.

Profiling relied on immunoSEQ multiplex PCR, and the TCRdb table lists in-frame clones only, not all of them. The data contain over 110,000 clones, 90% to 95% of them singletons. The clonotype comes from an adult in good health. The J gene is TRBJ2-1, the V gene TRBV7-6; D remains unclear. This material consisted of peripheral blood, taken on day 0 of AZD1222 vaccination. The CDR3 here is CASSTGHEQFF. Here the CDR3 DNA reads TGTGCCAGCAGCACGGGCCATGAGCAGTTCTTC.